The sequence of this T cell receptor (beta chain) was determined in a study of beta chain features in type 1 diabetes. Findings and limits, study-wide: Shortening of TCRB CDR3s, moderate but significant, appeared in all four CD4+ subsets of Type 1 diabetes patients. Within patients, naive, central memory and Treg TCRB repertoires seemed more similar than within healthy donors.

The CDR3 contains 15 residues. V shed 2 bases and J shed 0 bases, with 10 bases lying between them. CDR1 GTSNPN and CDR2 SVGIG come from the germline V gene (reference sequence). As every portion of the isolated RNA was reverse transcribed, the sequencing read expressed TCRB transcripts. Only in-frame clones appear in the TCRdb table, and some are missing; sequencing was by immunoSEQ multiplex PCR. The sample holds more than 300,000 clones, roughly a tenth seen once. Regarding this clone: Its antigen is currently unknown.

This TCR came from a man aged 30 to 39 with type 1 diabetes. Specimen: central memory CD4+ T cells from blood. The chain recombines TRBV30 with TRBJ1-4, with D perhaps TRBD1 (5 bases). Written as DNA, the CDR3 is TGTGCCTGGAGTACAGGACCTGCAACTAATGAAAAACTGTTTTTT. Translation gives CAWSTGPATNEKLFF.